The entry that follows covers one TCR beta chain sequence. What it binds is unknown. This may be a read error, as it is one base from a much larger clone. This sample's RNA came from whole unsorted tissue. The library came from three nested PCR rounds adapted from ARM-PCR protocols. TCRdb independently ran MiXCR on the multiplex PCR reads; one entry per CDR3 protein. The sample records tens of thousands of distinct CDR3 sequences, more than 60% being singletons. These data come from a study of tumor and adjacent non-tumor tissue in lung cancer. Study-level information: There were about twelve adenocarcinoma, 2 squamous cell carcinoma and 1 small cell lung cancer cases. The patients, 10 to 11 men and a handful of women, were roughly 31 to 85 with stage I to III disease. Study conclusions and caveats: Tumor tissue had significantly higher TCR diversity than normal lung. Top 100 clones took a larger repertoire share in normal lung.

From germline, CDR1 is DFQATT and CDR2 SNEGSKA (reference sequence). Trimming stripped 6 bases from V and 3 bases from J, with 21 bases between. The CDR3 sequence is 15 residues long. This clonotype was sampled from a woman between 45 and 65 years old with non-small cell lung cancer. The chain couples TRBV20-1 to TRBJ2-7; D is possibly TRBD2 (5 bases). What was sequenced was lung tumor tissue. The DNA of the CDR3 is TGCAGTGCCGCCGATTGGGCAGGAGGTTGCTACGAGCAGTACTTC. This sequence encodes CSAADWAGGCYEQYF.